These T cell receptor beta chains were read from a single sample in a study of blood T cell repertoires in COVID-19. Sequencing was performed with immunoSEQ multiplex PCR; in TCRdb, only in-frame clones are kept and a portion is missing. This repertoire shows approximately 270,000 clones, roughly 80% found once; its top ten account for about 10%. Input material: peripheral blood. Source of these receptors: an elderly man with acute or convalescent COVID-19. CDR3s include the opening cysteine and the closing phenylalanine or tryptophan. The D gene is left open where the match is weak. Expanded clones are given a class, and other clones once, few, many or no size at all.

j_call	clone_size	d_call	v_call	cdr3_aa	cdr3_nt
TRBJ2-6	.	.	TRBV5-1	CASSPEGWGSSGANVLTF	TGCGCCAGCAGCCCGGAGGGGTGGGGGAGCTCTGGGGCCAACGTCCTGACTTTC
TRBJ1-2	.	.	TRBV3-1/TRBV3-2	CASGAGPGASYGYTF	TGTGCCAGCGGGGCAGGACCAGGGGCCTCCTATGGCTACACCTTC
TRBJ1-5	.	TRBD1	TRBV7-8	CASRQDRVGNQPQHF	TGTGCCAGCAGACAGGACAGGGTAGGCAATCAGCCCCAGCATTTT
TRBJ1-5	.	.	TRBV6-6	CASSRTGRNQPQHF	TGTGCCAGCAGCCGTACAGGGCGCAATCAGCCCCAGCATTTT
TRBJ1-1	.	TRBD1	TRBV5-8	CASSPWTGGTEAFF	TGTGCCAGCAGCCCCTGGACAGGGGGAACTGAAGCTTTCTTT
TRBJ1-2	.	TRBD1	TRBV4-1	CASSQADRVLDGYTF	TGCGCCAGCAGCCAAGCCGACAGGGTCTTGGATGGCTACACCTTC
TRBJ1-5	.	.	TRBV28	CASIPGGGNQPQHF	TGTGCCAGCATCCCGGGTGGAGGCAATCAGCCCCAGCATTTT
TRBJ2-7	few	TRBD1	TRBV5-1	CASSLGGQGAYEQYF	TGCGCCAGCAGCTTGGGTGGACAGGGGGCCTACGAGCAGTACTTC
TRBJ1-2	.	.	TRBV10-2	CASSQGIEGYTF	TGCGCCAGCAGCCAGGGGATTGAGGGCTACACCTTC
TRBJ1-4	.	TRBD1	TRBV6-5	CATQFGDRDEKLFF	TGTGCCACGCAATTTGGGGACAGGGATGAAAAACTGTTTTTT
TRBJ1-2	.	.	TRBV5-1	CASSFGQTGSGYTF	TGCGCCAGCAGCTTTGGACAGACGGGGAGCGGCTACACCTTC
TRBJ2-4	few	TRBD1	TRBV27	CASSLSDRGLNIQYF	TGTGCCAGCAGTTTATCCGACAGGGGATTAAACATTCAGTACTTC
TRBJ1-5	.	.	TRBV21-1	CASSKGTGIGNQPQHF	TGTGCCAGCAGCAAAGGGACGGGAATCGGCAATCAGCCCCAGCATTTT
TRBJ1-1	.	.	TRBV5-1	CASSLGTGNTEAFF	TGCGCCAGCAGCCTGGGAACCGGGAACACTGAAGCTTTCTTT
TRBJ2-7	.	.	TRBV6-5	CASLRDVRDEQYF	TGTGCCAGCCTCCGGGATGTAAGGGATGAGCAGTACTTC
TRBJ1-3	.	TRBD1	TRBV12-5	CASGLGTGGDGNTIYF	TGTGCTAGTGGTTTGGGGACAGGGGGAGACGGAAACACCATATATTTT
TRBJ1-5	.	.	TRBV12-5	CASGLADGVSNQPQHF	TGTGCTAGTGGTTTAGCCGACGGGGTGAGCAATCAGCCCCAGCATTTT
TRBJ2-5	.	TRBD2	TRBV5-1	CASSPGGPGGETQYF	TGCGCCAGCAGCCCAGGAGGGCCGGGGGGAGAGACCCAGTACTTC
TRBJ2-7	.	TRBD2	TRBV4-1	CASSQAPTGGYEQYF	TGCGCCAGCAGCCAAGCTCCGACGGGGGGGTACGAGCAGTACTTC
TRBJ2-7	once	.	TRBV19	CASSILQGVGYEQYF	TGTGCCAGTAGTATACTACAGGGCGTCGGGTACGAGCAGTACTTC
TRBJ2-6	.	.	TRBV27	CASSEAGGLGANVLTF	TGTGCCAGCAGTGAGGCAGGAGGACTTGGGGCCAACGTCCTGACTTTC
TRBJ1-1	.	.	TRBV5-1	CASSPTGGDTEAFF	TGCGCCAGCAGCCCCACGGGGGGGGACACTGAAGCTTTCTTT
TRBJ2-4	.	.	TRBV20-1	CSASKRDIQYF	TGCAGTGCTAGCAAGAGGGACATTCAGTACTTC
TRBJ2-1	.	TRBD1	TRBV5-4	CASSPRVPGQGGNEQFF	TGTGCCAGCAGCCCCAGGGTCCCGGGACAGGGCGGGAATGAGCAGTTCTTC
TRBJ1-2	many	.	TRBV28	CASSDRVTGYGYTF	TGTGCCAGCAGTGACCGGGTGACGGGCTATGGCTACACCTTC
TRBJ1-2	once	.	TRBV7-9	CASSLGGTNGYTF	TGTGCCAGCAGCTTAGGGGGCACTAATGGCTACACCTTC
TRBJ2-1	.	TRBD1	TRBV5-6	CASSLGTGVEQFF	TGTGCCAGCAGCTTGGGAACAGGGGTTGAGCAGTTCTTC
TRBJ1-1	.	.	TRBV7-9	CASSLVADQAFF	TGTGCCAGCAGCTTAGTGGCTGATCAGGCTTTCTTT
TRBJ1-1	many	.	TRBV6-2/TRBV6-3	CASSYGTRNTEAFF	TGTGCCAGCAGTTACGGGACAAGGAACACTGAAGCTTTCTTT
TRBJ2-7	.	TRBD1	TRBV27	CASRVAVTGAYEQYF	TGTGCCAGCAGGGTTGCTGTCACAGGGGCCTACGAGCAGTACTTC
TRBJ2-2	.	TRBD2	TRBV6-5	CASSYGTSTGELFF	TGTGCCAGCAGTTACGGGACTAGCACCGGGGAGCTGTTTTTT
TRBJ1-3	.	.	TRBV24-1	CATSDNTGNTIYF	TGTGCCACCAGTGATAACACAGGAAACACCATATATTTT
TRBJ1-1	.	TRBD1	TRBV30	CAWSRGQRNTEAFF	TGTGCCTGGAGTAGGGGACAGAGGAACACTGAAGCTTTCTTT
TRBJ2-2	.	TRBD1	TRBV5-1	CASSKSRGPPNTGELFF	TGCGCCAGCAGTAAATCAAGGGGGCCTCCGAACACCGGGGAGCTGTTTTTT
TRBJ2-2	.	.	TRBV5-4	CASSPGTGELFF	TGTGCCAGCAGCCCAGGGACCGGGGAGCTGTTTTTT
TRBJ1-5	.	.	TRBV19	CASSITARQPQHF	TGTGCCAGTAGTATAACAGCCCGCCAGCCCCAGCATTTT
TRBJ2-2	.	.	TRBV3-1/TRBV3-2	CASSPNRPTGELFF	TGTGCCAGCAGCCCCAACAGGCCCACCGGGGAGCTGTTTTTT
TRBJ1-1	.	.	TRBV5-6	CASSPPGSYTEAFF	TGTGCCAGCAGCCCCCCCGGGTCTTACACTGAAGCTTTCTTT
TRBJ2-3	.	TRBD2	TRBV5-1	CASSLARDGGLADTQYF	TGCGCCAGCAGCTTGGCCCGAGACGGGGGGTTGGCAGATACGCAGTATTTT
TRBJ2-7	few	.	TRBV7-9	CASSPGAGAAPYEQYF	TGTGCCAGCAGCCCAGGGGCAGGGGCCGCCCCCTACGAGCAGTACTTC
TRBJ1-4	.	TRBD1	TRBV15	CATSRDQQGRGEKLFF	TGTGCCACCAGCAGAGATCAACAGGGGCGCGGTGAAAAACTGTTTTTT
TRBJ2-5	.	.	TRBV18	CASSPHRGETQYF	TGTGCCAGCTCACCCCATCGGGGAGAGACCCAGTACTTC
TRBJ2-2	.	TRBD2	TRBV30	CAWRGAGGLATGELFF	TGTGCCTGGAGGGGAGCGGGAGGGCTGGCCACCGGGGAGCTGTTTTTT
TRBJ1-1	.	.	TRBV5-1	CASSSLSTGTEAFF	TGCGCCAGCAGCTCCCTTTCGACGGGAACTGAAGCTTTCTTT
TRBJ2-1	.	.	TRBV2	CASTVSSNEQFF	TGTGCCAGCACAGTATCCTCCAATGAGCAGTTCTTC
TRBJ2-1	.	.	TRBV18	CASSPIMRQDNEQFF	TGTGCCAGCTCACCGATTATGAGGCAAGACAATGAGCAGTTCTTC
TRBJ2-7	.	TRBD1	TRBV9	CASSVSGQFYEQYF	TGTGCCAGCAGCGTGTCGGGACAGTTCTACGAGCAGTACTTC
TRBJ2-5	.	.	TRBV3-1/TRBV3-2	CASSQERGGGPLQETQYF	TGTGCCAGCAGCCAAGAGAGAGGCGGAGGCCCTCTTCAAGAGACCCAGTACTTC
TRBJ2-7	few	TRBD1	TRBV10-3	CAISEGTGLYEQYF	TGTGCCATCAGTGAAGGGACAGGGCTCTACGAGCAGTACTTC
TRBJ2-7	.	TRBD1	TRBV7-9	CASSLQGVTKLWF	TGTGCCAGCAGCTTACAGGGGGTGACGAAGCTGTGGTTC
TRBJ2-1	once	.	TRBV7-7	CASSLAWRDEQFF	TGTGCCAGCAGCTTAGCGTGGAGGGACGAGCAGTTCTTC
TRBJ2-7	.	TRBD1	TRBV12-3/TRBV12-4	CASSWDRAYEQYF	TGTGCCAGCAGCTGGGACAGGGCCTACGAGCAGTACTTC
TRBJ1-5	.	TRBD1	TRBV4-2	CASSHPQGTTGGTSNQPQHF	TGTGCCAGCAGCCACCCCCAGGGAACGACAGGGGGCACGAGCAATCAGCCCCAGCATTTT
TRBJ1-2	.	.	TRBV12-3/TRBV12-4	CASSLDRARGYTF	TGTGCCAGCAGTTTAGACAGGGCCCGCGGCTACACCTTC